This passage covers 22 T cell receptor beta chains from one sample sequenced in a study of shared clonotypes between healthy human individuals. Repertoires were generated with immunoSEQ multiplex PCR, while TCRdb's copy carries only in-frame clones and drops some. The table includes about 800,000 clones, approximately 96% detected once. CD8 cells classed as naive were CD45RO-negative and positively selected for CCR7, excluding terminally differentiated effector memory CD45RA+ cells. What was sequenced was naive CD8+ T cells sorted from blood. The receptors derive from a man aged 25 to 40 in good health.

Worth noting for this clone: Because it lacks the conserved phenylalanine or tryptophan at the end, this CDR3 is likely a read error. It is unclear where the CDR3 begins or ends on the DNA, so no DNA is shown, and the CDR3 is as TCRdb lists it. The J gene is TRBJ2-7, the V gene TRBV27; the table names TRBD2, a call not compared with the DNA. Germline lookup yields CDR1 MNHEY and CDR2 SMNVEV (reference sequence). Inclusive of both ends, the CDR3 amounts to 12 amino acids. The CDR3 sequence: CASSLIGGSPAL.

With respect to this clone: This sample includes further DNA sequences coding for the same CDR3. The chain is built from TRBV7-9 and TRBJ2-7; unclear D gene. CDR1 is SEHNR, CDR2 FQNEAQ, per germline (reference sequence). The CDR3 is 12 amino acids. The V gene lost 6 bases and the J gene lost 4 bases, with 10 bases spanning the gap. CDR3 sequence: CASSLGVYEQYF. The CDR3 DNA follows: TGTGCCAGCAGTCTAGGAGTATACGAGCAGTACTTC.

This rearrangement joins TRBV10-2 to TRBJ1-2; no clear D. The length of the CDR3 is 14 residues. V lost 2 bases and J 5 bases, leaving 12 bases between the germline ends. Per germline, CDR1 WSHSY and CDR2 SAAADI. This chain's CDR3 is CASSEIIGPYGYTF. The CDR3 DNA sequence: TGCGCCAGCAGTGAGATCATAGGACCGTATGGCTACACCTTC.

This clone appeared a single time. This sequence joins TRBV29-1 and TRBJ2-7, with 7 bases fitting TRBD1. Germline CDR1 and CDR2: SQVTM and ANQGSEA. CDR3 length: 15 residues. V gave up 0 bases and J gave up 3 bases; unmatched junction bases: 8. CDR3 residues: CSVEEGDSPDYEQYF. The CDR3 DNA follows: TGCAGCGTTGAAGAGGGGGACAGCCCCGACTACGAGCAGTACTTC.

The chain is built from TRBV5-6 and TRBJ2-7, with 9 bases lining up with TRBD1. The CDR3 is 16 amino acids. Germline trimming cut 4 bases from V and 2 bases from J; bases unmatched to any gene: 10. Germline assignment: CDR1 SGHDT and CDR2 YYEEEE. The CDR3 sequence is CASSGRPGQGPYEQYF. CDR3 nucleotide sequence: TGTGCCAGCAGCGGACGACCGGGACAGGGCCCCTACGAGCAGTACTTC.

The CDR3 bases are TGCAGCGTTGACTCCCTTATAGGACAGGGGAGAAACCTGAACACTGAAGCTTTCTTT. Its translation: CSVDSLIGQGRNLNTEAFF. The chain combines TRBV29-1 with TRBJ1-1, with 9 bases fitting TRBD1. CDR1 is SQVTM, CDR2 ANQGSEA, per germline. The ends lost 3 bases at V and 0 bases at J; junction bases unmatched: 17. The CDR3 runs 19 residues.

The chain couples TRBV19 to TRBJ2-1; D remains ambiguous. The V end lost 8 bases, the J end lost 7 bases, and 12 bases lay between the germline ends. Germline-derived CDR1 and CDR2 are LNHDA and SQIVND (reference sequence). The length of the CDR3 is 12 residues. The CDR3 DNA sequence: TGTGCCAGTTCCCCATCAATAAATGAGCAGTTCTTC. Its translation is CASSPSINEQFF.

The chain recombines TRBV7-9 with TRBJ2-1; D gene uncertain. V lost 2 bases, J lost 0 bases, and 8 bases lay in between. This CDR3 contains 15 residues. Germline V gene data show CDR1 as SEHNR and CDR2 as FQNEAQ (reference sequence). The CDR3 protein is CASSLPALSYNEQFF. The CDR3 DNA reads TGTGCCAGCAGCTTACCTGCTCTCTCCTACAATGAGCAGTTCTTC.

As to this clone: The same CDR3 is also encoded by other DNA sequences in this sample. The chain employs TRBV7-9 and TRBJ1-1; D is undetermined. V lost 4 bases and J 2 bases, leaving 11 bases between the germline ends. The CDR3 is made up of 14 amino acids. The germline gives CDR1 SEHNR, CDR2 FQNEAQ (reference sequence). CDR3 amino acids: CASSSSGLNTEAFF. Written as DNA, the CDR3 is TGTGCCAGCAGCTCCTCAGGATTAAACACTGAAGCTTTCTTT.

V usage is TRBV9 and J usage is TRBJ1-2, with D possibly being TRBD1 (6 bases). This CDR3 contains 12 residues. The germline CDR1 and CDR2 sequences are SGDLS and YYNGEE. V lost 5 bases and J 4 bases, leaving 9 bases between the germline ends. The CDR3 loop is CASRTGTYGYTF. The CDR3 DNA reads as TGTGCCAGCAGGACAGGAACCTATGGCTACACCTTC.

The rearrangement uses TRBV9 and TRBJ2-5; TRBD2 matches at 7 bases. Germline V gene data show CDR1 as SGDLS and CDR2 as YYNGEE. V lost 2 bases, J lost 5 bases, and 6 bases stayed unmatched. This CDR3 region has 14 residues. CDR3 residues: CASSVAGAEETQYF. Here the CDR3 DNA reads TGTGCCAGCAGCGTTGCGGGAGCGGAGGAGACCCAGTACTTC.

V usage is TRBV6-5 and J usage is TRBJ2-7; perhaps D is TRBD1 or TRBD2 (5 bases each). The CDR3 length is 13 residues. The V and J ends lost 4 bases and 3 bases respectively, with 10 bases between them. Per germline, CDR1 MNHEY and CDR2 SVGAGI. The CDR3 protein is CASSWGRGYEQYF. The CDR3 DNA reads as TGTGCCAGCAGTTGGGGACGAGGCTACGAGCAGTACTTC.

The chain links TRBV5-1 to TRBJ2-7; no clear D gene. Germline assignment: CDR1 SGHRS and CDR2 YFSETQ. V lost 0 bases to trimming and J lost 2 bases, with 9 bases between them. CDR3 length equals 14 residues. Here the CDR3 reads CASSLGPFTYEQYF. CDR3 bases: TGCGCCAGCAGCTTGGGGCCTTTCACCTACGAGCAGTACTTC.

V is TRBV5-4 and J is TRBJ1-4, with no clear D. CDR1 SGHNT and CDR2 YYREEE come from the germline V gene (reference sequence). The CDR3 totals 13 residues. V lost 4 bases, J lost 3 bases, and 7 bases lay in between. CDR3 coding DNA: TGTGCCAGCAGCCCCCGACCTAATGAAAAACTGTTTTTT. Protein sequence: CASSPRPNEKLFF.

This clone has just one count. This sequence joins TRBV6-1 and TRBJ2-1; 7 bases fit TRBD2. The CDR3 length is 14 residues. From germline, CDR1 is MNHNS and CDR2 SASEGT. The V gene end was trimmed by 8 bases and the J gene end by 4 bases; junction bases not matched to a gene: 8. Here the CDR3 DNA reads TGTGCCAGCGGCGGGAGAAATTCGTACAATGAGCAGTTCTTC. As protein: CASGGRNSYNEQFF.

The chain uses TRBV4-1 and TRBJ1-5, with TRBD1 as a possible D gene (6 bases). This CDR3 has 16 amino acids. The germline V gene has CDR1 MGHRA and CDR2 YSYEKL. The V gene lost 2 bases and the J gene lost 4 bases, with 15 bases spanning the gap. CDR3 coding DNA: TGCGCCAGCAGCCAACTTCAGGACAGATCTAATCAGCCCCAGCATTTT. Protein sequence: CASSQLQDRSNQPQHF.

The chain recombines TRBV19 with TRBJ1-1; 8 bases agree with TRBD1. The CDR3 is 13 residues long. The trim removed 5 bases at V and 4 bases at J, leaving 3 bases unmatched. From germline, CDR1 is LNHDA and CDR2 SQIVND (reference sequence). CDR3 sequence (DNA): TGTGCCAGTAGTGGGCAGGGGGCCACTGAAGCTTTCTTT. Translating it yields CASSGQGATEAFF.

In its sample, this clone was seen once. The CDR3: CASQGGGEQYF. For the CDR3, the DNA is TGTGCCAGCCAGGGAGGGGGCGAGCAGTACTTC. This chain uses TRBV7-9 with TRBJ2-7, with D perhaps matching TRBD2 (7 bases). The V and J ends lost 8 bases and 6 bases respectively, with 11 bases between them. Looked up from germline, CDR1 is SEHNR and CDR2 is FQNEAQ (reference sequence). The CDR3 contains 11 residues.

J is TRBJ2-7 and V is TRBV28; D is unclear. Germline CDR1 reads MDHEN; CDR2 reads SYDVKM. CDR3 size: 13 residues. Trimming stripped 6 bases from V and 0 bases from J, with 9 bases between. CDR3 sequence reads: CASSLRNSYEQYF. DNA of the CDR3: TGTGCCAGCAGCCTCAGGAACTCCTACGAGCAGTACTTC.

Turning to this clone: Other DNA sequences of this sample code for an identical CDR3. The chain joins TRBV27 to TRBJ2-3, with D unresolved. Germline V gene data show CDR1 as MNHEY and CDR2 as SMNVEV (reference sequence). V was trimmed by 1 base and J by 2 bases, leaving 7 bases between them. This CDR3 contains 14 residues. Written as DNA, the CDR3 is TGTGCCAGCAGTTTATTAGGGTCCACAGATACGCAGTATTTT. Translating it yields CASSLLGSTDTQYF.

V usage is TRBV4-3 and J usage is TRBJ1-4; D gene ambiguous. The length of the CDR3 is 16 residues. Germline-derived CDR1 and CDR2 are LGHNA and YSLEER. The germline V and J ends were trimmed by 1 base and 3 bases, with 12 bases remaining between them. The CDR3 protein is CASSQVVGGPNEKLFF. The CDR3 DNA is TGCGCCAGCAGCCAAGTTGTGGGTGGTCCTAATGAAAAACTGTTTTTT.

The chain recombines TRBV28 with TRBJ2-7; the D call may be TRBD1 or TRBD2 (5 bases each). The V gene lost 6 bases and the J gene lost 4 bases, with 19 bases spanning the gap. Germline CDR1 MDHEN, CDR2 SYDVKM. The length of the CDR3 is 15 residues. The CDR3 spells CASSQGRVRTYEQYF. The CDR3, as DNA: TGTGCCAGCAGCCAAGGCAGGGTGCGGACTTACGAGCAGTACTTC.